The 8 T cell receptor beta chains below come from one sample, sequenced in a study of PD-L1 blockade in urothelial cancer. This table comes from immunoSEQ multiplex PCR, and its TCRdb copy is limited to in-frame clones, with some not included. The table has some 120,000 clones, around 89% seen once. Regarding time point: peripheral blood 6 weeks after treatment start. The specimen comprised PBMCs, sampled around atezolizumab (anti-PD-L1) treatment. Receptors were obtained from a man between 60 and 70 years old with urothelial cancer.

The J gene is TRBJ1-4, the V gene TRBV28, with D hard to call. Germline lookup yields CDR1 MDHEN and CDR2 SYDVKM. Trimming shortened V by 2 bases and J by 3 bases, and 10 bases separated the two germline ends. The CDR3 is made up of 15 amino acids. The CDR3 DNA follows: TGTGCCAGCAGTTTAGTGTACAGATCTAATGAAAAACTGTTTTTT. It codes for CASSLVYRSNEKLFF. Filled out from reference TRBV28 and TRBJ1-4, the complete variable domain reads DVKVTQSSRYLVKRTGEKVFLECVQDMDHENMFWYRQDPGLGLRLIYFSYDVKMKEKGDIPEGYSVSREKKERFSLILESASTNQTSMYLCASSLVYRSNEKLFFGSGTQLSVL.

This sequence joins TRBV5-5 and TRBJ2-5, with 9 bases identical to TRBD1. After removal of 6 bases from V and 5 bases from J, the junction contained 5 bases not matched to a gene. Germline CDR1 and CDR2: SGHKS and YYEKEE (reference sequence). The CDR3 totals 13 residues. The CDR3 protein is CASNRGRVETQYF. The CDR3 nucleotides are TGTGCCAGCAACAGGGGGCGTGTGGAGACCCAGTACTTC. Using reference TRBV5-5 and TRBJ2-5 for the parts outside the CDR3, the full variable domain is DAGVTQSPTHLIKTRGQQVTLRCSPISGHKSVSWYQQVLGQGPQFIFQYYEKEERGRGNFPDRFSARQFPNYSSELNVNALLLGDSALYLCASNRGRVETQYFGPGTRLLVL.

This clone appeared a few times. In DNA form, the CDR3 reads TGTGCTAGTGGCATGCGGGGAAAGGGTGGAAACACCATATATTTT. This codes for CASGMRGKGGNTIYF. The chain has TRBV12-5 and TRBJ1-3; no clear D gene. CDR1 is LGHNT, CDR2 FRNRAP, per germline. Deletions cut 6 bases from V and 3 bases from J, with 15 bases between. The length of the CDR3 is 15 residues.

About this clone: The same CDR3 can be traced to other DNA sequences in this sample. V is TRBV28 and J is TRBJ1-1; no clear D. This CDR3 is 14 amino acids long. V shed 6 bases and J shed 2 bases, with 13 bases lying between them. Germline V gene data show CDR1 as MDHEN and CDR2 as SYDVKM. The CDR3 nucleotides are TGTGCCAGCAGCTTGGGAGGCCTAAACACTGAAGCTTTCTTT. Translation gives CASSLGGLNTEAFF.

The chain employs TRBV13 and TRBJ1-5; D might be TRBD1 (6 bases). Germline V gives CDR1 PRHDT, CDR2 FYEKMQ (reference sequence). This CDR3 comprises 14 residues. V was pared by 1 base and J by 6 bases, with 10 bases between. The CDR3 here is CASSLEGEGQPQHF. The CDR3 coding sequence is TGTGCCAGCAGCTTAGAGGGGGAAGGTCAGCCCCAGCATTTT. Full variable domain (remainder filled in from reference TRBV13 and TRBJ1-5): AAGVIQSPRHLIKEKRETATLKCYPIPRHDTVYWYQQGPGQDPQFLISFYEKMQSDKGSIPDRFSAQQFSDYHSELNMSSLELGDSALYFCASSLEGEGQPQHFGDGTRLSIL.

Turning to this clone: This sample includes further DNA sequences coding for the same CDR3. The V and J genes are TRBV19 and TRBJ1-1, with 10 nucleotides matching TRBD1. The germline CDR1 and CDR2 sequences are LNHDA and SQIVND (reference sequence). After removal of 5 bases from V and 2 bases from J, the junction contained 2 bases not matched to a gene. The CDR3 has 14 amino acids. CDR3: CASSRDRGNTEAFF. The DNA for the CDR3 is TGTGCCAGTAGTCGGGACAGGGGTAACACTGAAGCTTTCTTT. The full variable domain, in which reference TRBV19 and TRBJ1-1 provide the parts outside the CDR3, is DGGITQSPKYLFRKEGQNVTLSCEQNLNHDAMYWYRQDPGQGLRLIYYSQIVNDFQKGDIAEGYSVSREKKESFPLTVTSAQKNPTAFYLCASSRDRGNTEAFFGQGTRLTVV.

This chain uses TRBV5-1 with TRBJ2-3, with 8 bases aligning to TRBD1. With 2 bases clipped from V and 2 bases from J, the junction kept 4 bases outside the gene matches. The CDR3 sequence is 15 residues long. CDR1 and CDR2 (germline): SGHRS, YFSETQ. The CDR3 loop reads CASSFGQGYTDTQYF. The DNA of the CDR3 is TGCGCCAGCAGCTTCGGACAGGGATACACAGATACGCAGTATTTT.

The gene calls are TRBV6-6 and TRBJ1-4, with D perhaps matching TRBD1 (5 bases). Germline CDR1 reads MNHNY; CDR2 reads SVGAGI (reference sequence). The germline V and J ends were trimmed by 6 bases and 10 bases, with 21 bases remaining between them. The CDR3 sequence is 15 residues long. CDR3 nucleotide sequence: TGTGCCAGCAGACCGGCTTTACAGGTCCCGGGAAAACTGTTTTTT. Amino acid sequence: CASRPALQVPGKLFF.